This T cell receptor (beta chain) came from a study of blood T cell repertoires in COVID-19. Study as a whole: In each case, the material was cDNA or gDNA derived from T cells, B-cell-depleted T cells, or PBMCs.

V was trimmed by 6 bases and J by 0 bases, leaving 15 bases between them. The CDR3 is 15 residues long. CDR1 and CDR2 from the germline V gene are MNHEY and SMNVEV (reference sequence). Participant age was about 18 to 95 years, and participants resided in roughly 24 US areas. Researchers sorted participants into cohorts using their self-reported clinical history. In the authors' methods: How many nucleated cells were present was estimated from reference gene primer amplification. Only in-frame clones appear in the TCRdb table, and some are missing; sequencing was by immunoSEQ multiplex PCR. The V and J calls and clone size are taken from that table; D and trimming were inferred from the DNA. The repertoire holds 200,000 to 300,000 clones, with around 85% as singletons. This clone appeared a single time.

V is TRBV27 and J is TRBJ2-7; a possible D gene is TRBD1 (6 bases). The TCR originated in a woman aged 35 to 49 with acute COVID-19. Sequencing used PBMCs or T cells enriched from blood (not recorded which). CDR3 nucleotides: TGTGCCAGCAGCCCCGCCAGGGGACCCTCCTACGAGCAGTACTTC. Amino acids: CASSPARGPSYEQYF.